The 12 T cell receptor beta chains below were found in one sample sequenced in a study of T-cell memory formation after mild COVID-19. TCRdb re-called the 5' RACE reads through MiXCR, storing one row per CDR3 protein. The profile covers some 65,000 distinct CDR3 sequences, with over 15% appearing a single time and 30% to 35% taken by the ten largest. The specimen was PBMCs or a T cell subset sorted from them (not recorded which). Source of these receptors: an adult woman who had mild COVID-19 (a few samples of this study predate the infection). Cell type and time point are not known.

This clonotype was found many times. This rearrangement joins TRBV7-9 to TRBJ2-7; D might be TRBD1 (5 bases). V lost 5 bases to trimming and J lost 2 bases, with 16 bases between them. Germline V gene data show CDR1 as SEHNR and CDR2 as FQNEAQ (reference sequence). The CDR3 totals 15 residues. CDR3 coding DNA: TGTGCCAGCAGCCAAGACAGTTTTGCTCCCTACGAGCAGTACTTC. It specifies CASSQDSFAPYEQYF.

This clonotype was observed a few times. The genes are TRBV5-1 and TRBJ2-7; 12 nucleotides match TRBD2. CDR1 SGHRS and CDR2 YFSETQ come from the germline V gene. CDR3 size: 18 residues. V shed 8 bases and J 2 bases; nucleotides not matched to a gene: 17. CDR3: CASNPSGILAGGPYEQYF. CDR3 in DNA: TGCGCCAGTAACCCATCGGGCATACTAGCGGGAGGACCCTACGAGCAGTACTTC.

This clonotype has only a few counts. The V gene is TRBV27, the J gene TRBJ2-6; TRBD1 agrees at 7 bases. The germline CDR1 and CDR2 sequences are MNHEY and SMNVEV (reference sequence). This CDR3 is built from 18 residues. The V gene end was trimmed by 5 bases and the J gene end by 4 bases; junction bases not matched to a gene: 14. CDR3 residues: CASSKERGRKSGANVLTF. CDR3 bases: TGTGCCAGCAGTAAGGAGAGGGGGCGCAAGTCCGGGGCCAACGTCCTGACTTTC.

This clonotype was seen only a few times. The CDR3 here is CARILGGPRKKHQETQYF. The DNA of the CDR3 is TGTGCCAGAATATTGGGGGGGCCAAGAAAAAAGCACCAAGAGACCCAGTACTTC. V is TRBV5-6 and J is TRBJ2-5; tentative D call: TRBD2 (7 bases). Germline V gene lookup returns CDR1 SGHDT and CDR2 YYEEEE. The V and J ends lost 8 bases and 0 bases respectively, with 26 bases between them. The CDR3 extends over 18 amino acids.

This clonotype was recorded only once. V is TRBV3-1 and J is TRBJ2-1, with 10 bases aligning to TRBD2. V gave up 2 bases and J gave up 6 bases; unmatched junction bases: 4. The germline V gene encodes CDR1 LGHDT and CDR2 YNNKEL (reference sequence). The CDR3 runs to 15 residues. CDR3 in amino acids: CASSQLAGAFNEQFF. The CDR3 DNA is TGTGCCAGCAGCCAACTAGCGGGAGCCTTCAATGAGCAGTTCTTC.

This chain links TRBV6-5 with TRBJ2-7, with 9 bases identical to TRBD2. This CDR3 is 15 amino acids long. CDR1 and CDR2 from the germline V gene are MNHEY and SVGAGI. V lost 0 bases, J lost 5 bases, and 5 bases stayed unmatched. CDR3 in DNA: TGTGCCAGCAGTTACTCGATGGCGGGAGGGGACGAGCAGTACTTC. It codes for CASSYSMAGGDEQYF.

The gene calls are TRBV4-2 and TRBJ2-1; 8 bases line up with TRBD2. The junction had 0 bases not matched to a gene; V was cut back by 3 bases and J by 5 bases. CDR1 and CDR2 (germline): LGHNA, YNFKEQ. This CDR3 comprises 13 residues. The CDR3 nucleotides are TGTGCCAGCAGCCATAGCGGGGACAATGAGCAGTTCTTC. This gives the protein CASSHSGDNEQFF.

This clonotype is termed medium-sized. The chain couples TRBV7-8 to TRBJ2-7, with 7 bases identical to TRBD1. V shed 5 bases and J 5 bases; nucleotides not matched to a gene: 6. The length of the CDR3 is 13 residues. The germline CDR1 and CDR2 sequences are SGHVS and FQNEAQ. In nucleotides, the CDR3 is TGTGCCAGCAGCCCCGGGACAGCCGACGAGCAGTACTTC. Its translation is CASSPGTADEQYF.

This clonotype has a handful of counts. The chain is built from TRBV4-3 and TRBJ2-7, with D possibly called TRBD1 or TRBD2 (7 bases each). This CDR3 has 16 residues. Germline assignment: CDR1 LGHNA and CDR2 YSLEER. Trimming cost V 0 bases and J 2 bases, with 14 bases left between them. The CDR3 loop is CASSQESGTAPYEQYF. The CDR3 nucleotides are TGCGCCAGCAGCCAAGAAAGCGGGACAGCCCCCTACGAGCAGTACTTC.

This clonotype occurred a few times. V usage is TRBV4-2 and J usage is TRBJ2-1, with D tentatively TRBD2 (6 bases). Trimming stripped 0 bases from V and 3 bases from J, with 15 bases between. The CDR3 is made up of 17 amino acids. Germline CDR1 LGHNA, CDR2 YNFKEQ. The CDR3 bases are TGTGCCAGCAGCCAAGACAGGGATAGCGGAATCTACAATGAGCAGTTCTTC. Its protein is CASSQDRDSGIYNEQFF.

This clonotype was seen more than once but under ten times. The J gene is TRBJ2-1, the V gene TRBV12-5; the D call may be TRBD1 or TRBD2 (5 bases each). From germline, CDR1 is LGHNT and CDR2 FRNRAP. This CDR3 has 16 residues. V lost 4 bases and J lost 5, with 18 bases in between. CDR3 residues: CASGSLGLPGHNEQFF. The CDR3 DNA sequence: TGTGCTAGTGGTTCGCTGGGGCTCCCGGGGCACAATGAGCAGTTCTTC.

The CDR3 loop reads CASSPSLLDSQYF. In nucleotides, the CDR3 is TGTGCCAGCAGCCCCTCGCTTCTAGACTCTCAGTATTTT. The J gene is TRBJ2-3, the V gene TRBV7-9; D gene uncertain. Germline lookup yields CDR1 SEHNR and CDR2 FQNEAQ (reference sequence). Trimming took 5 bases from V and 12 from J, leaving 18 bases between them. This CDR3 contains 13 residues.